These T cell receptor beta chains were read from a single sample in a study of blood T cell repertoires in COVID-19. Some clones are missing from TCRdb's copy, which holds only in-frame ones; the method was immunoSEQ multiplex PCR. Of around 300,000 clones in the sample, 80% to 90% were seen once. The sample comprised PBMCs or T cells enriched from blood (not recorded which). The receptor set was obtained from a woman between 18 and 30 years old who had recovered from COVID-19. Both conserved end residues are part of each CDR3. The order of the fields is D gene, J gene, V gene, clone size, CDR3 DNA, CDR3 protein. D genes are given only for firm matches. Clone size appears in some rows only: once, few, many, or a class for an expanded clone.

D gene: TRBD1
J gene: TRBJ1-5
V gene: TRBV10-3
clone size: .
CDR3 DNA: TGTGCCACCGCCGGGACAGTTCTCCAGCCCCAGCATTTT
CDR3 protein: CATAGTVLQPQHF

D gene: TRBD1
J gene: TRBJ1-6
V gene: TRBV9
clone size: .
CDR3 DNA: TGTGCCAGCAGCCCAACACAGGGGATCAGTAATTCACCCCTCCACTTT
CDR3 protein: CASSPTQGISNSPLHF

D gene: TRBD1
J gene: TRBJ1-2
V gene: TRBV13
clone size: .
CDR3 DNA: TGTGCCAGCAGCACCGGAGGACAGGGTCCTGGCTACACCTTC
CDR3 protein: CASSTGGQGPGYTF

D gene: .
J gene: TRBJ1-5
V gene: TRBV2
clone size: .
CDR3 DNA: TGTGCCAGCGCAGGGGACAATAGCAATCAGCCCCAGCATTTT
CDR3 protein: CASAGDNSNQPQHF

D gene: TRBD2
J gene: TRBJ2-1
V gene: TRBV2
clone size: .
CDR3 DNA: TGTGCCAGCAGTGAAATTAGCGGGGGATACAATGAGCAGTTCTTC
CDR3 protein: CASSEISGGYNEQFF

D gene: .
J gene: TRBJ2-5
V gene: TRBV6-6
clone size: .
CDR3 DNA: TGTGCCAGCAGTTACTCGGCGGGGGCCGCCGCCGCCCAGTACTTC
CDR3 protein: CASSYSAGAAAAQYF

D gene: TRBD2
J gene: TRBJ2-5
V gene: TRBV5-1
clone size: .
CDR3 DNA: TGCGCCAGCAGCTTGGAGCCTAGCGGGGGGGAGTATGAAGAGACCCAGTACTTC
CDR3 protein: CASSLEPSGGEYEETQYF

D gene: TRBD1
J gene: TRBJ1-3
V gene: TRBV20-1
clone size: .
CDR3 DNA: TGCAGTGCTAGTCAGGGGGCGTCCCTCTCTGGAAACACCATATATTTT
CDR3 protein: CSASQGASLSGNTIYF

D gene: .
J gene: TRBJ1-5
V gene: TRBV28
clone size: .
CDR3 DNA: TGTGCCAGCACTGGGGGTGGGGGGGCTAATCAGCCCCAGCATTTT
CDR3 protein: CASTGGGGANQPQHF

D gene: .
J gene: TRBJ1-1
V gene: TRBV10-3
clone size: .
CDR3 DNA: TGTGCCATCAGTGGGGCCGGGACACTCAGCACTGAAGCTTTCTTT
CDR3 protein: CAISGAGTLSTEAFF

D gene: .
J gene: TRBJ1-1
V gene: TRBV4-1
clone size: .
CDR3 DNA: TGCGCCAGCAGCCAAGATGGGGGGGGGAGGAGAGCTTTCTTT
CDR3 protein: CASSQDGGGRRAFF

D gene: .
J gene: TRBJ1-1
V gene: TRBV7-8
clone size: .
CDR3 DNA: TGTGCCAGCAGCTCCGGGTATATGAACACTGAAGCTTTCTTT
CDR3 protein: CASSSGYMNTEAFF

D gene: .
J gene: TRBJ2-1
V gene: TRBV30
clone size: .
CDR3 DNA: TGTGCCTGGAGTGTTGGGGCCGTCTACAATGAGCAGTTCTTC
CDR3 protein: CAWSVGAVYNEQFF

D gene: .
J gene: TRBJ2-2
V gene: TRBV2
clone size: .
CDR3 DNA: TGTGCCAGCAGGGGGGACGGGGGGCCCGGGGAGCTGTTTTTT
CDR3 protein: CASRGDGGPGELFF

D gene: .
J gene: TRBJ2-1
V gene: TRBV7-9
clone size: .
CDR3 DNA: TGTGCCAGCAGCTTAGACAGGGCACACTCCTACAATGAGCAGTTCTTC
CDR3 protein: CASSLDRAHSYNEQFF

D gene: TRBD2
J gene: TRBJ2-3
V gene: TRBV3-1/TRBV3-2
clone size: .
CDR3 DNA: TGTGCCAGCAGCCGGGTAGGGCGGGGGGCCTTCACAGATACGCAGTATTTT
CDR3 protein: CASSRVGRGAFTDTQYF

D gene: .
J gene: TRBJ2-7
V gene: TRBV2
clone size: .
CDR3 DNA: TGTGGCACGCTTGGACTTGTCCCCTACGAGCAGTACTTC
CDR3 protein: CGTLGLVPYEQYF

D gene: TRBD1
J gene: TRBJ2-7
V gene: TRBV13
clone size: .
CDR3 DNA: TGTGCCAGCAGCATTCGGGGACAGGGCGACTACGAGCAGTACTTC
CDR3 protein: CASSIRGQGDYEQYF

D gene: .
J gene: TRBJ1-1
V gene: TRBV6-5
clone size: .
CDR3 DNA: TGTGCCAGCAGATTCGGTGGAGGAGCAAACACTGAAGCTTTCTTT
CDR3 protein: CASRFGGGANTEAFF

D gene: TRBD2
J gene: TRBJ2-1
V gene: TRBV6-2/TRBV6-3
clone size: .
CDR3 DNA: TGTGCCAGCAGTCCACGATGGAGCGGGGGGAACTCCTACAATGAGCAGTTCTTC
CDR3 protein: CASSPRWSGGNSYNEQFF

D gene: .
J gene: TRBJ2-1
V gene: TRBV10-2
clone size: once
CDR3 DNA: TGCGCCAGCAGTGAAGGGGGGGCCAGGAATGAGCAGTTCTTC
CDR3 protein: CASSEGGARNEQFF

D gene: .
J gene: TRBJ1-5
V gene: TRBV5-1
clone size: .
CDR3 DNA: TGCGCCAGCAGCTTGGCCGGCAGGGGTAATCAGCCCCAGCATTTT
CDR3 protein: CASSLAGRGNQPQHF

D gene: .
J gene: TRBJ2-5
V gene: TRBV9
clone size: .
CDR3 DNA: TGTGCCAGCAGCCCGAGGGGGATGAGGCAAGAGACCCAGTACTTC
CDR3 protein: CASSPRGMRQETQYF

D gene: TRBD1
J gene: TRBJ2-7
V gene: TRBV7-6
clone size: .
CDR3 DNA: TGTGCCAGCAGCTACAGACAGGGCCCCTACGAGCAGTACTTC
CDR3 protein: CASSYRQGPYEQYF

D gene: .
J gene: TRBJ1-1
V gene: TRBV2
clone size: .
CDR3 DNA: TGTGCCAGCAGTGATCCGGGTACGAACACTGAAGCTTTCTTT
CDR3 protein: CASSDPGTNTEAFF

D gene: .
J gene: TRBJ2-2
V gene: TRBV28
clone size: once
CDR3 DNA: TGTGCCAGCAGTTCCACTACCTGGCAGTCTGAGTGGTTGGCCGGGGAGCTGTTTTTT
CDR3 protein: CASSSTTWQSEWLAGELFF

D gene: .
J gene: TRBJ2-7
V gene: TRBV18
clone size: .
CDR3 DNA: TGTGCCAGCCCTTCTGACAGGAGCAACGAGCAGTACTTC
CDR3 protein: CASPSDRSNEQYF

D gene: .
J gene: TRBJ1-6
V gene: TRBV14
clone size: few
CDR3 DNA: TGTGCCAGCAGCCAAGTCAGGGGAAATTCACCCCTCCACTTT
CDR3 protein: CASSQVRGNSPLHF

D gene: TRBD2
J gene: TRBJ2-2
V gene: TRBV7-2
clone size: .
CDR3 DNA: TGTGCCAGCAGCTTAGTGCCTAGCGGGTTTCCTTTGCCCGGGGAGCTGTTTTTT
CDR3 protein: CASSLVPSGFPLPGELFF

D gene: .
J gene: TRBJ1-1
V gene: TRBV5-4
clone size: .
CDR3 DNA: TGTGCCAGCAGCTTGCAGGGCAGCATGAACACTGAAGCTTTCTTT
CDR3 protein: CASSLQGSMNTEAFF

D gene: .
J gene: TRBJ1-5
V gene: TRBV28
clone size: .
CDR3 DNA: TGTGCCAGCAGTTTAACTCAGCTCTTGCGGGGGCAGCCCCAGCATTTT
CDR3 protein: CASSLTQLLRGQPQHF

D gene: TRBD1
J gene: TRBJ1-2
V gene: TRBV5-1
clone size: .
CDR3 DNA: TGCGCCAGCAGCCTTCCCGGGACAGAGCGACCACCCAATGGCTACACCTTC
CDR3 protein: CASSLPGTERPPNGYTF

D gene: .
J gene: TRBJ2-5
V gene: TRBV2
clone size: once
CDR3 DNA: TGTGCCAGCAGTGACAGGGTTGGAGGGGAGACCCAGTACTTC
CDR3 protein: CASSDRVGGETQYF

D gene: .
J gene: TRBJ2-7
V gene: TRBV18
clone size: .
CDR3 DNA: TGTGCCAGCTCCACCCTTGTAGGGGCCCCTGAGGACGAGCAGTACTTC
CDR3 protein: CASSTLVGAPEDEQYF

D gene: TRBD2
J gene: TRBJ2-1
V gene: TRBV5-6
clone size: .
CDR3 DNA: TGTGCCAGCAGCTTAGGCGGGGGGAGCAATGAGCAGTTCTTC
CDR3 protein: CASSLGGGSNEQFF

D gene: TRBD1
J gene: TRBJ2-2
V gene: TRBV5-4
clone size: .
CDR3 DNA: TGTGCCAGCAGCTTGTTTACGGGACAGCTGAACACCGGGGAGCTGTTTTTT
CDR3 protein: CASSLFTGQLNTGELFF

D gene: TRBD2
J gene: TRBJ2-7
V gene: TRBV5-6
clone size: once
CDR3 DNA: TGTGCCAGCAGCCCTGGGATAGCGGGGGGGCCAAGCTCCTACGAGCAGTACTTC
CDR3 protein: CASSPGIAGGPSSYEQYF

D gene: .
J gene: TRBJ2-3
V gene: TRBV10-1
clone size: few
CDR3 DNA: TGCGCCGGCGTGGGTGGGGGCCACACAGATACGCAGTATTTT
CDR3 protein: CAGVGGGHTDTQYF

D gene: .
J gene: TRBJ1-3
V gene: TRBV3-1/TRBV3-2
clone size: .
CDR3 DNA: TGTGCCAGCAGCCCAGGTGGGGCATTCTCTGGAAACACCATATATTTT
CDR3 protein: CASSPGGAFSGNTIYF

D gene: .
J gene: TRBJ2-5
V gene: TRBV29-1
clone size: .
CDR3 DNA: TGCAGCGTTGCCGCCAGGCAAGAGACCCAGTACTTC
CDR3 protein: CSVAARQETQYF

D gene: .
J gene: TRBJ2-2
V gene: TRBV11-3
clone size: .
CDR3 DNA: TGTGCCAGCAGCCTGCAGGGTCTGAACACCGGGGAGCTGTTTTTT
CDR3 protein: CASSLQGLNTGELFF